A single sample is the source of the 7 T cell receptor beta chains below, sequenced in a study of CD8 T cells in Susac syndrome (dated by TCRdb to the late 2010s). The method behind the library was the immunoSEQ multiplex PCR assay. RNA was extracted using the RNeasy kit, and roughly 0.5 to 1 ug of the RNA was reverse transcribed with random hexamers. TCRdb reprocessed the public reads (quality trimming at Q25 with fastp, clone calling with MiXCR) and kept in-frame beta chains. Duplicate CDR3 protein sequences are folded into a single record with the most common DNA and genes. The sample table lists under 150,000 distinct CDR3 sequences, roughly 95% of them with a count of one. The ten biggest clones cover 0.065% to 0.095% of the sample. The sequencing sample was made of CD4+ T cells from PBMCs. The source of these receptors is a human donor with Susac syndrome.

The rearrangement uses TRBV10-3 and TRBJ2-1; D gene uncertain. Germline CDR1 and CDR2: ENHRY and SYGVKD. The CDR3 runs to 15 residues. V was pared by 4 bases and J by 0 bases, with 10 bases between. DNA of the CDR3: TGTGCCATCAGTGGCGGCGCAAGCTCCTACAATGAGCAGTTCTTC. This encodes CAISGGASSYNEQFF.

The CDR3 loop reads CSVRTAAGEQFF. The DNA of the CDR3 is TGCAGCGTCAGGACTGCGGCCGGTGAGCAGTTCTTC. V and J are TRBV29-1 and TRBJ2-1, with a weak D call TRBD2 (5 bases). Deletions cut 6 bases from V and 9 bases from J, with 15 bases between. The CDR3 loop spans 12 amino acids. The germline gives CDR1 SQVTM, CDR2 ANQGSEA.

V is TRBV10-3 and J is TRBJ1-5; D is undetermined. This CDR3 is 16 amino acids long. Germline CDR1 reads ENHRY; CDR2 reads SYGVKD. Trimming cost V 2 bases and J 2 bases, with 13 bases left between them. CDR3: CAISEGLQVGNQPQHF. The CDR3 DNA reads as TGTGCCATCAGTGAGGGTCTCCAGGTTGGCAATCAGCCCCAGCATTTT.

The CDR3 region is CSARLDRGTGGNTIYF. Written as DNA, the CDR3 is TGCAGTGCTAGGCTCGACAGGGGAACGGGTGGAAACACCATATATTTT. V is TRBV20-1 and J is TRBJ1-3; the match to TRBD1 covers 8 bases. V trimming: 3 bases; J trimming: 3 bases; junction bases outside the gene matches: 10. CDR3 length: 16 amino acids. In germline, CDR1 is DFQATT, CDR2 SNEGSKA (reference sequence).

The chain has TRBV18 and TRBJ2-2; D is perhaps TRBD2 (5 bases). CDR1 and CDR2 (germline): KGHSH, LQKENI. V lost 0 bases and J 4 bases, leaving 9 bases between the germline ends. The CDR3 length is 15 residues. Written as DNA, the CDR3 is TGTGCCAGCTCACCACCCCGGGGAAGCACCGGGGAGCTGTTTTTT. Its protein is CASSPPRGSTGELFF. The full variable domain, rest sourced from reference TRBV18 and TRBJ2-2, is NAGVMQNPRHLVRRRGQEARLRCSPMKGHSHVYWYRQLPEEGLKFMVYLQKENIIDESGMPKERFSAEFPKEGPSILRIQQVVRGDSAAYFCASSPPRGSTGELFFGEGSRLTVL.

The chain carries TRBV7-8 and TRBJ1-2, with a tentative D call TRBD1 (6 bases). This CDR3 is built from 13 residues. The ends were cut back, 11 bases at V and 5 bases at J, with 18 bases in the middle. Germline V gene sequence: CDR1 SGHVS, CDR2 FQNEAQ. The CDR3 DNA reads TGTGCCGATTTTAACAGGGTTAGATATGGCTACACCTTC. This sequence encodes CADFNRVRYGYTF.

This rearrangement joins TRBV24-1 to TRBJ2-1; D may match TRBD1 or TRBD2 (5 bases each). V gave up 2 bases and J gave up 0 bases, with 10 bases separating them. The CDR3 is made up of 16 amino acids. Germline V lookup: CDR1 KGHDR, CDR2 SFDVKD. CDR3: CATSDSGRTSYNEQFF. CDR3 DNA: TGTGCCACCAGTGATTCGGGACGGACCTCCTACAATGAGCAGTTCTTC.